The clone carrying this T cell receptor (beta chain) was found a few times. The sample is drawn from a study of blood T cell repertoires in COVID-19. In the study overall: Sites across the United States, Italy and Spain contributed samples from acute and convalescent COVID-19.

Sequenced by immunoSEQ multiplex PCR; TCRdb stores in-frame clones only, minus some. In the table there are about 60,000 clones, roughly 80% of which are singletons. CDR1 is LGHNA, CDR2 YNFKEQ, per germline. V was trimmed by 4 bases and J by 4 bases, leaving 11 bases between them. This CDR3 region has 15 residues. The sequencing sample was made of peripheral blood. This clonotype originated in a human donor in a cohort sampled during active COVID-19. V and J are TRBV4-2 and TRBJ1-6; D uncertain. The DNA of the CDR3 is TGTGCCAGCAGCCGCAGCGGGGATTATAATTCACCCCTCCACTTT. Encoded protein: CASSRSGDYNSPLHF.